This T cell receptor (beta chain) was sequenced during a study of blood T cell repertoires in COVID-19. About the study: Researchers got acute and convalescent COVID-19 samples from the United States, Italy and Spain. PBMCs, B-cell-depleted T cells, or T cells provided the cDNA or gDNA that made up the material.

Germline V gene data show CDR1 as SGHRS and CDR2 as YFSETQ. This CDR3 has 14 residues. V dropped 7 bases and J dropped 4; count of bases not matched to a gene: 6. Worth noting for this clone: The sample contains more than one DNA sequence encoding this CDR3.

Profiling relied on immunoSEQ multiplex PCR, and the TCRdb table lists in-frame clones only, not all of them. The sample yields some 200,000 clones, 85% to 90% seen once. The receptor was derived from a man aged 50 to 59 with acute or convalescent COVID-19. The chain recombines TRBV5-1 with TRBJ2-1; TRBD1 matches 9 bases. Sequencing was done on a sample of peripheral blood. CDR3 DNA: TGCGCCAGCTTTACAGGGGGCCTTTACAATGAGCAGTTCTTC. Encoded protein: CASFTGGLYNEQFF. Drawing the rest from reference TRBV5-1 and TRBJ2-1, the complete variable domain is KAGVTQTPRYLIKTRGQQVTLSCSPISGHRSVSWYQQTPGQGLQFLFEYFSETQRNKGNFPGRFSGRQFSNSRSEMNVSTLELGDSALYLCASFTGGLYNEQFFGPGTRLTVL.